The 26 T cell receptor beta chains reported below all come from one sample, sequenced in a study of blood T cell repertoires in COVID-19. Profiling relied on immunoSEQ multiplex PCR, and the TCRdb table lists in-frame clones only, not all of them. This table has tens of thousands of clones, 70% to 90% appearing once. The sample was peripheral blood. All receptors come from a man between 35 and 55 years old with COVID-19, enrolled during active disease.

The V and J genes are TRBV7-9 and TRBJ2-5; 9 bases line up with TRBD2. V gave up 7 bases and J gave up 5 bases; unmatched junction bases: 5. The CDR3 sequence is 13 residues long. Germline V gene data show CDR1 as SEHNR and CDR2 as FQNEAQ (reference sequence). CDR3 sequence reads: CASTSSGGETQYF. DNA of the CDR3: TGTGCCAGCACCTCAAGCGGGGGGGAGACCCAGTACTTC.

In its sample, this clone was seen once. V gene TRBV28 combines with J gene TRBJ1-1; TRBD1 might be the D (5 bases). CDR3 length: 12 amino acids. V dropped 8 bases and J dropped 2 bases, with 9 bases sitting between them. Germline V gene lookup returns CDR1 MDHEN and CDR2 SYDVKM. The CDR3 is CASLGQNTEAFF. CDR3 coding DNA: TGTGCCAGCCTCGGACAAAACACTGAAGCTTTCTTT.

The chain's CDR3 is CASSSTPGGETQYF. In DNA, the CDR3 is TGTGCCAGCAGTTCTACTCCCGGGGGGGAGACCCAGTACTTC. This chain connects TRBV6-6 to TRBJ2-5, with 7 bases aligning to TRBD2. This CDR3 is 14 amino acids long. CDR1 is MNHNY, CDR2 SVGAGI, per germline (reference sequence). The V gene end was trimmed by 4 bases and the J gene end by 5 bases; junction bases not matched to a gene: 7.

The CDR3 loop is CASRLQGAGEKLFF. The CDR3 DNA follows: TGTGCCAGCAGGCTACAGGGGGCGGGTGAAAAACTGTTTTTT. The rearrangement joins TRBV6-5 to TRBJ1-4, with 9 bases fitting TRBD1. CDR3 length: 14 amino acids. From germline, CDR1 is MNHEY and CDR2 SVGAGI. V lost 6 bases and J lost 7; bases outside the gene matches: 6.

The chain joins TRBV7-6 to TRBJ2-5, with a possible D match to TRBD2 (6 bases). The germline V gene has CDR1 SGHVS and CDR2 FNYEAQ. The CDR3 contains 15 residues. Deletions cut 1 base from V and 1 base from J, with 10 bases between. CDR3 DNA sequence: TGTGCCAGCAGCTTAGGTCTAGCGTTCCAAGAGACCCAGTACTTC. The encoded protein is CASSLGLAFQETQYF.

This chain links TRBV4-2 with TRBJ2-1; 11 bases align to TRBD2. V was clipped by 1 base and J by 5 bases; unmatched bases: 4. The CDR3 sequence is 16 residues long. The V gene's germline CDR1 is LGHNA and CDR2 YNFKEQ. In nucleotides, the CDR3 is TGTGCCAGCAGCCAAGTAGCGGGGGGGGTTAACAATGAGCAGTTCTTC. Encoded protein: CASSQVAGGVNNEQFF.

This rearrangement joins TRBV9 to TRBJ2-4, with 10 bases lining up with TRBD2. Germline trimming cut 0 bases from V and 1 base from J; bases unmatched to any gene: 4. The CDR3 runs to 17 residues. Per the germline V gene, CDR1 is SGDLS and CDR2 is YYNGEE. The CDR3 loop is CASSVDGSGGAKNIQYF. Written as DNA, the CDR3 is TGTGCCAGCAGCGTAGATGGTAGCGGGGGGGCCAAAAACATTCAGTACTTC.

This clone was picked up a small number of times. This rearrangement joins TRBV5-6 to TRBJ2-2, with D unresolved. Germline V gene lookup returns CDR1 SGHDT and CDR2 YYEEEE. The ends were cut back, 0 bases at V and 4 bases at J, with 7 bases in the middle. The CDR3 runs to 14 residues. The CDR3 loop reads CASSLERSTGELFF. CDR3 sequence (DNA): TGTGCCAGCAGCTTGGAGAGATCCACCGGGGAGCTGTTTTTT.

CDR3: CASSIGTAPGNGYTF. The CDR3 DNA sequence: TGTGCCAGTAGTATTGGAACAGCACCAGGAAATGGCTACACCTTC. The chain has TRBV19 and TRBJ1-2; D not certain. Trimming pared 3 bases from V and 6 bases from J, leaving 17 bases between. Germline V gene lookup returns CDR1 LNHDA and CDR2 SQIVND (reference sequence). This CDR3 has 15 amino acids.

The chain employs TRBV10-3 and TRBJ2-7; 7 positions agree with TRBD1. The V gene end was trimmed by 2 bases and the J gene end by 3 bases; junction bases not matched to a gene: 4. Per the germline V gene, CDR1 is ENHRY and CDR2 is SYGVKD. The CDR3 runs to 14 residues. The CDR3 loop is CAISEGQDLYEQYF. The CDR3 DNA sequence: TGTGCCATCAGTGAGGGACAGGATCTCTACGAGCAGTACTTC.

Only one count was recorded for this clone. CDR3 DNA: TGCGCCAGCAGCACGGGACTAGCAGGCACAGATACGCAGTATTTT. It yields the protein CASSTGLAGTDTQYF. The chain couples TRBV5-1 to TRBJ2-3; 9 positions match TRBD2. The CDR3 contains 15 residues. J was trimmed by 1 base and V by 4 bases; bases with no gene match: 4. Germline lookup yields CDR1 SGHRS and CDR2 YFSETQ.

This sequence joins TRBV28 and TRBJ2-5; D remains ambiguous. CDR1 MDHEN and CDR2 SYDVKM come from the germline V gene. V was cut by 8 bases and J by 2 bases, with 9 bases left in between. The CDR3 consists of 12 residues. CDR3 region: CASAFGQETQYF. In DNA, the CDR3 is TGTGCCAGCGCATTCGGGCAAGAGACCCAGTACTTC. The full variable domain, with the rest looked up from reference TRBV28 and TRBJ2-5, is DVKVTQSSRYLVKRTGEKVFLECVQDMDHENMFWYRQDPGLGLRLIYFSYDVKMKEKGDIPEGYSVSREKKERFSLILESASTNQTSMYLCASAFGQETQYFGPGTRLLVL.

This sequence joins TRBV6-5 and TRBJ1-5; tentative D call: TRBD1 (6 bases). The germline gives CDR1 MNHEY, CDR2 SVGAGI. V lost 6 bases, J lost 1 base, and 13 bases lay in between. This CDR3 is 15 amino acids long. This CDR3 is CASRPRGWSNQPQHF. The DNA for the CDR3 is TGTGCCAGCAGACCCAGGGGCTGGAGCAATCAGCCCCAGCATTTT.

This rearrangement joins TRBV2 to TRBJ1-4; no reliable D call. Germline V gives CDR1 SNHLY, CDR2 FYNNEI. With 4 bases removed from V and 7 bases from J, the gap between germline ends came to 10 bases. This CDR3 comprises 13 residues. The CDR3 sequence is CASSGRQFEKLFF. The CDR3 bases are TGTGCCAGCAGTGGCCGTCAGTTTGAAAAACTGTTTTTT.

DNA of the CDR3: TGTGCCAGCAGCGTCGGACAGGGTCGATCGGCTTTCTTT. Translation gives CASSVGQGRSAFF. This rearrangement joins TRBV12-3 or TRBV12-4 to TRBJ1-1; TRBD1 matches at 8 bases. V lost 6 bases to trimming and J lost 11 bases; unmatched junction nucleotides: 11. The CDR3 has 13 amino acids.

This rearrangement joins TRBV5-1 to TRBJ2-5; no clear D. With 1 base removed from V and 1 base from J, the gap between germline ends came to 8 bases. There are 14 residues in the CDR3. Germline values: CDR1 SGHRS, CDR2 YFSETQ. This CDR3 reads CASSLLQSQETQYF. The CDR3 DNA follows: TGCGCCAGCAGCTTGCTACAGAGCCAAGAGACCCAGTACTTC.

This chain links TRBV6-1 with TRBJ1-5, with D maybe TRBD1 (6 bases). Trimming took off 1 base at V and 2 bases at J, with 9 bases between the two ends. This CDR3 is built from 15 residues. Germline assignment: CDR1 MNHNS and CDR2 SASEGT. The CDR3, as DNA: TGTGCCAGCAGTGAAGGTTCAGGGGGCAATCAGCCCCAGCATTTT. Translation gives CASSEGSGGNQPQHF.

The chain's CDR3 is CASSSSTSSYEQYF. For the CDR3, the DNA is TGTGCCAGTAGCAGTTCGACTAGCTCCTACGAGCAGTACTTC. This chain uses TRBV19 with TRBJ2-7; D possibly corresponds to TRBD2 (6 bases). This CDR3 spans 14 amino acids. The V and J ends lost 6 bases and 0 bases respectively, with 12 bases between them. The germline V gene encodes CDR1 LNHDA and CDR2 SQIVND (reference sequence).

The rearrangement links TRBV6-6 to TRBJ1-1, with 7 bases that match TRBD1. Germline V CDR1 and CDR2: MNHNY, SVGAGI (reference sequence). The CDR3 spans 14 residues. V lost 7 bases to trimming and J lost 5 bases; unmatched junction nucleotides: 10. The CDR3 DNA reads TGTGCCAGCACTTATCGACAGGGTAATACTGAAGCTTTCTTT. The encoded protein is CASTYRQGNTEAFF.

This chain uses TRBV5-4 with TRBJ2-3; 7 nucleotides match TRBD2. From germline, CDR1 is SGHNT and CDR2 YYREEE (reference sequence). The V segment lost 2 bases and the J segment 3 bases; nucleotides outside the gene matches: 3. The CDR3 consists of 14 residues. The CDR3, as DNA: TGTGCCAGCAGCTTTTCTAGCGGAACAGATACGCAGTATTTT. Translation: CASSFSSGTDTQYF.

This chain uses TRBV28 with TRBJ2-1; 16 bases map to TRBD2. Trimming took 4 bases from V and 0 from J; bases not matched to a gene: 9. This CDR3 comprises 20 residues. Per germline, CDR1 MDHEN and CDR2 SYDVKM. The CDR3 is CASSSLPGLAGGSSYNEQFF. The CDR3 DNA sequence: TGTGCCAGCAGTTCACTACCGGGACTAGCGGGGGGGAGCTCCTACAATGAGCAGTTCTTC.

CDR3 bases: TGTGCCAGCAGCTTGACAGGGATTGGAAAACTGTTTTTT. It codes for CASSLTGIGKLFF. The genes are TRBV5-8 and TRBJ1-4, with TRBD1 as a possible D gene (6 bases). Trimming left V 1 base short and J 10 bases short, with 11 bases between. Germline V gene sequence: CDR1 SGHTS, CDR2 YDEGEE. The CDR3 runs 13 residues.

This clone came up once. The chain uses TRBV4-2 and TRBJ1-5; D might be TRBD1 (5 bases). Trimming stripped 0 bases from V and 6 bases from J, with 12 bases between. Germline-derived CDR1 and CDR2 are LGHNA and YNFKEQ. The CDR3 has 15 amino acids. The CDR3 nucleotides read TGTGCCAGCAGCCAAGAGGTAGGGGCTTTTCAGCCCCAGCATTTT. Amino acids: CASSQEVGAFQPQHF.

This clone was picked up one time. The V call is TRBV5-1, the J call TRBJ1-1; D possibly corresponds to TRBD1 (5 bases). The CDR3 is 16 amino acids. Germline CDR1 is SGHRS and CDR2 is YFSETQ. The V gene lost 0 bases and the J gene lost 0 bases, with 12 bases spanning the gap. The chain's CDR3 is CASSLAGNEMNTEAFF. The DNA of the CDR3 is TGCGCCAGCAGCTTGGCAGGGAACGAAATGAACACTGAAGCTTTCTTT.

This rearrangement joins TRBV5-4 to TRBJ2-2; D may be TRBD1 (7 bases). The CDR3 consists of 15 residues. Germline loops: CDR1 SGHNT, CDR2 YYREEE (reference sequence). Trimming left V 4 bases short and J 2 bases short, with 12 bases between. The CDR3 reads CASSARDRNTGELFF. The DNA of the CDR3 is TGTGCCAGCAGCGCGCGGGACAGAAACACCGGGGAGCTGTTTTTT.

The rearrangement joins TRBV19 to TRBJ2-1; 11 nucleotides match TRBD2. Germline lookup yields CDR1 LNHDA and CDR2 SQIVND (reference sequence). Trimming cost V 2 bases and J 7 bases; bases outside gene matches: 4. The CDR3 contains 15 residues. The chain's CDR3 is CASSIPSGGRNEQFF. CDR3 in DNA: TGTGCCAGTAGTATACCTAGCGGGGGGAGAAATGAGCAGTTCTTC.